Listed below are T cell receptor beta chains from one sample, sequenced in a study of PD-L1 blockade in urothelial cancer. The table came from immunoSEQ multiplex PCR; TCRdb's copy has only in-frame clones and leaves some out. The sample shows tens of thousands of clones, about 85% of them seen only once. Sequenced material: PBMCs, taken around atezolizumab (anti-PD-L1) treatment. All receptors come from a man between 60 and 75 years old with urothelial cancer. Each CDR3 is given with its conserved first and last residue. Each record gives: J gene, clone size, V gene, CDR3 protein. Clone sizes are given selectively: once, few, many, or a class where the clone is expanded.

j_gene: TRBJ2-5
abundance: once
v_gene: TRBV28
CDR3aa: CASSSPGLAGRHQETQYF

j_gene: TRBJ2-7
abundance: few
v_gene: TRBV6-6
CDR3aa: CASRASGGVYEQYF

j_gene: TRBJ2-5
abundance: -
v_gene: TRBV6-1
CDR3aa: CASRPQGRETQYF

j_gene: TRBJ2-7
abundance: -
v_gene: TRBV29-1
CDR3aa: CSVGRGGDEQYF

j_gene: TRBJ2-1
abundance: -
v_gene: TRBV6-1
CDR3aa: CASSDRTSGAYNEQFF

j_gene: TRBJ1-5
abundance: -
v_gene: TRBV10-2
CDR3aa: CASSERRGNQPQHF

j_gene: TRBJ2-7
abundance: -
v_gene: TRBV28
CDR3aa: CASSLSREREQYF

j_gene: TRBJ1-2
abundance: -
v_gene: TRBV7-2
CDR3aa: CASSPGGANYGYTF

j_gene: TRBJ1-1
abundance: -
v_gene: TRBV6-1
CDR3aa: CASMPGLGTEAFF

j_gene: TRBJ2-5
abundance: -
v_gene: TRBV5-4
CDR3aa: CASTPGGTFRGETQYF

j_gene: TRBJ1-3
abundance: -
v_gene: TRBV6-5
CDR3aa: CASHSSAETIYF

j_gene: TRBJ1-2
abundance: -
v_gene: TRBV28
CDR3aa: CASRIDRRYGYTF

j_gene: TRBJ2-1
abundance: once
v_gene: TRBV7-3
CDR3aa: CASSSGSSGGAFEQFF

j_gene: TRBJ2-7
abundance: once
v_gene: TRBV5-1
CDR3aa: CARPPIKRTVKYF

j_gene: TRBJ2-5
abundance: -
v_gene: TRBV4-1
CDR3aa: CASSPVGQGWETQYF

j_gene: TRBJ2-1
abundance: -
v_gene: TRBV7-6
CDR3aa: CASSLGGLVNEQFF

j_gene: TRBJ1-5
abundance: few
v_gene: TRBV19
CDR3aa: CASSIQGYQPQHF

j_gene: TRBJ1-1
abundance: few
v_gene: TRBV28
CDR3aa: CASSLRQGKAFF

j_gene: TRBJ2-1
abundance: -
v_gene: TRBV7-2
CDR3aa: CASSLGGGTSGVNEQFF

j_gene: TRBJ1-1
abundance: -
v_gene: TRBV4-1
CDR3aa: CASSQGQGSLTEAFF

j_gene: TRBJ1-4
abundance: -
v_gene: TRBV10-3
CDR3aa: CAISEQGQGNEKLFF

j_gene: TRBJ2-7
abundance: -
v_gene: TRBV7-9
CDR3aa: CASSPDVVGGSYEQYF

j_gene: TRBJ1-1
abundance: once
v_gene: TRBV7-9
CDR3aa: CASRFGGTEAFF

j_gene: TRBJ2-1
abundance: -
v_gene: TRBV5-1
CDR3aa: CASSSGLAGANEQFF

j_gene: TRBJ2-5
abundance: -
v_gene: TRBV7-9
CDR3aa: CASSLDRGTQYF

j_gene: TRBJ2-2
abundance: -
v_gene: TRBV15
CDR3aa: CATSRGTNRNTGELFF

j_gene: TRBJ2-3
abundance: -
v_gene: TRBV5-1
CDR3aa: CASSIGGGGDTQYF

j_gene: TRBJ1-1
abundance: -
v_gene: TRBV10-2
CDR3aa: CASSESTRAGGRTEAFF

j_gene: TRBJ2-7
abundance: -
v_gene: TRBV13
CDR3aa: CASSFGGYHEQYF

j_gene: TRBJ2-5
abundance: -
v_gene: TRBV9
CDR3aa: CASSGGTSGGDPRETQYF